A selection of T cell receptor beta chains follows, all from one sample in a study of Ad26.COV2.S vaccination and SARS-CoV-2 variants. TCRdb keeps only in-frame clones here, not all; method: immunoSEQ multiplex PCR. Among 450,000 to 550,000 clones listed, roughly 89% were seen once. This specimen was peripheral blood, taken in a trial of Ad26.COV2.S vaccine versus placebo. The receptors come from a person between 18 and 59 years old who received the Ad26.COV2.S COVID-19 vaccine or a placebo. The conserved cysteine and the conserved F or W are not part of the CDR3 here.

V,CDR3
TRBV6-5,ARPRTVEETQY
TRBV14,ASSQADYNEKLF
TRBV20-1,SALGRREQF
TRBV10-3,ASGPNNEQF
TRBV21-1,ASSKGRGAEAF
TRBV9,ASSAKTPGELF
TRBV5-4,ASSREGGASPLH
TRBV6-4,ASFPTGDEATNEKLF
TRBV9,ASSVVPALNTEAF
TRBV2,ASSTSYNSPLH
TRBV28,ASSSPAQPSYEQY
TRBV14,ASSPLGANTGELF
TRBV7-3,ASSPAGDTQY
TRBV5-5,ASSLLVGPNEKLF
TRBV6-5,ASSQTATYSPLH
TRBV6-1,ASSEKGTAYSNQPQH
TRBV7-2,ASSLQVAQY
TRBV7-2,ASSFLGYEAF
TRBV5-8,ASGGQFGWPQH
TRBV13,ASSLARVDGYT
TRBV18,ASSPRQGEGNTIY
TRBV15,ATSRGRGGTDTQY
TRBV12-3/TRBV12-4,ASSLRLTDTQY
TRBV7-2,ASSLAGAYYNEQF
TRBV19,ASRNGWMGNYGYT
TRBV7-2,ASSLSGPQH
TRBV29-1,SVAGGPHETPLH
TRBV7-8,ASSLDADRGLYYGYT
TRBV12-3/TRBV12-4,ASSPWGTEAF
TRBV5-8,ASSFVRGPLH
TRBV9,ASSTIAGAITDTQY
TRBV5-4,ASSNRQGNTEAF
TRBV28,ASSFNRGELF
TRBV6-5,ASTGSTEAF
TRBV6-5,ASSDPQPQH
TRBV6-6,ASSYGTSGYYNEQF
TRBV6-2/TRBV6-3,ASSSPRDRAETQY
TRBV11-3,ASSPRPDRYIQY
TRBV6-2/TRBV6-3,ASSYSAGARMVGELF
TRBV12-3/TRBV12-4,ASSTSYQPQH
TRBV5-4,ASSVDLTAGELF
TRBV6-5,ASLIGQGRNEQF